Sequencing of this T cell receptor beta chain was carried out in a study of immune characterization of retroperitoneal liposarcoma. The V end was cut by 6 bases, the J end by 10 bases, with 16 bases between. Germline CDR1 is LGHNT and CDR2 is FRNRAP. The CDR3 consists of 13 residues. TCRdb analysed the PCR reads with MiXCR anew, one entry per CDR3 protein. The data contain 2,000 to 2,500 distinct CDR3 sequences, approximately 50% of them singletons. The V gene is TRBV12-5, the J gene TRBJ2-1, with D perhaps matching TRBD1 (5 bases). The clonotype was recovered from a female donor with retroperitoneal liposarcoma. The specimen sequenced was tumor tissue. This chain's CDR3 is CASGQGGAAEQFF. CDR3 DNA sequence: TGTGCTAGTGGCCAGGGTGGGGCGGCCGAGCAGTTCTTC. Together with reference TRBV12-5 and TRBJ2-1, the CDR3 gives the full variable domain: DARVTQTPRHKVTEMGQEVTMRCQPILGHNTVFWYRQTMMQGLELLAYFRNRAPLDDSGMPKDRFSAEMPDATLATLKIQPSEPRDSAVYFCASGQGGAAEQFFGPGTRLTVL.